This TCR beta chain derives from a study of CD8+ T cells in alopecia areata. Study-wide background: The duration of tofacitinib was 6 to 18 months, with 6 months off drug afterward.

A note on this clone: Its antigen is undetermined.

Study observations and caveats: Many expanded lesional clones persisted in scalp and blood during tofacitinib treatment. An increase in clonality over normal scalp was evident in lesional scalp, especially alopecia totalis/universalis.

The CDR3 runs to 15 residues. Deletions cut 2 bases from V and 0 bases from J, with 8 bases between. Germline V gene lookup returns CDR1 SGHTS and CDR2 YDEGEE. Documented treatment: oral pan-JAK inhibitor, 5-10 mg twice daily. Researchers gathered lesional scalp punch biopsies and peripheral blood from patients with alopecia areata. Investigators isolated RNA and reverse transcribed it into cDNA to act as the sequencing template. Profiled with immunoSEQ multiplex PCR; TCRdb holds only in-frame clones, not every one. The sample carries about 190,000 clones, about 65% recorded once. This clonotype was sampled from a human donor with alopecia areata. Sequenced material: CD4+ T cells sorted from blood, taken around week 50, from a patient treated with tofacitinib. V is TRBV5-8 and J is TRBJ2-2; perhaps D is TRBD1 or TRBD2 (6 bases each). The CDR3 region is CASSFGGPNTGELFF. CDR3 DNA sequence: TGTGCCAGCAGCTTCGGGGGCCCGAACACCGGGGAGCTGTTTTTT.